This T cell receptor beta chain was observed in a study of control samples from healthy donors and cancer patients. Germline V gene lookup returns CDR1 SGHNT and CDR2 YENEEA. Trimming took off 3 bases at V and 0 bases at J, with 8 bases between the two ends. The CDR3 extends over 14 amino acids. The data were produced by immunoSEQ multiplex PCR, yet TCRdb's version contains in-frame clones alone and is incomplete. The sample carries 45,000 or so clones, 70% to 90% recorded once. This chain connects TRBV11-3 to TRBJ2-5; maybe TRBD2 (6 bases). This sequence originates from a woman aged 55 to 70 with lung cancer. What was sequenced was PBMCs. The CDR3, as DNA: TGTGCCAGCAGCTTGGGACTGAACCAAGAGACCCAGTACTTC. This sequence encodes CASSLGLNQETQYF.